This T cell receptor (beta chain) derives from a study of cytotoxic CD8 clonotypes in ibrutinib-treated CLL. Study in general: Partial responders around 24, complete 2; roughly 12 progressed and around 15 stayed in remission by median about 6 years. Findings of the study overall: The study found baseline clonality above age-matched healthy donors, tracking circulating CD8+ T-cell counts. Among the clonotypes, public ones were uncommon and contracted or held stable on treatment.

The CDR3 consists of 17 residues. The germline V gene encodes CDR1 SGDLS and CDR2 YYNGEE. The junction had 7 bases not matched to a gene; V was cut back by 0 bases and J by 2 bases. With regard to this clone: What it recognizes is unknown.

Libraries were prepared by immunoSEQ multiplex PCR; TCRdb keeps only in-frame clonotypes and omits some of them. The top ten hold roughly 6.7% of the sample, which has approximately 350,000 clones, around 66% seen once. The V call is TRBV9, the J call TRBJ1-3; TRBD1 agrees at 8 bases. This clonotype was sampled from a human donor with chronic lymphocytic leukemia. The sequenced sample was PBMCs, obtained after 36 months of ibrutinib treatment. The CDR3 bases are TGTGCCAGCAGCGTAGTGGGAGGGACAGGCACTGGAAACACCATATATTTT. This encodes CASSVVGGTGTGNTIYF.